This T cell receptor beta chain was recorded in a study of T cell clonality in common variable immunodeficiency. Whole-study findings and limits: CVID subjects shared fewer TCRbeta clones than healthy controls did. Authors noted CVID clonality's cause needs subpopulation repertoire sequencing.

Caucasian heritage predominated among both patients and controls. Clones were read by immunoSEQ multiplex PCR, and TCRdb kept only the in-frame ones, dropping some. The record shows approximately 52,000 clones for this sample, with no singletons present. Concerning this clone itself: Its target is unknown.

The clonotype originates from a person aged 18-70 years in good health. Source material: peripheral blood mononuclear cells.

The CDR3 DNA, read in part, is TGTGCCAGTAGGCGGGGACAGGATAGCAATCAGCCC. It encodes CASRRGQDSNQP. The entire CDR3 reads CASRRGQDSNQPQHF. V usage is TRBV19 and J usage is TRBJ1-5, with 8 bases aligning to TRBD1. The CDR3 end lies 3 residues beyond the end of the read and is filled in from the germline J gene. Germline trimming cut 6 bases from V and 0 bases from J; bases unmatched to any gene: 4. The CDR3 spans 15 residues. Germline V gene lookup returns CDR1 LNHDA and CDR2 SQIVND (reference sequence). Supplemented by reference TRBV19 and TRBJ1-5, the full variable domain reads DGGITQSPKYLFRKEGQNVTLSCEQNLNHDAMYWYRQDPGQGLRLIYYSQIVNDFQKGDIAEGYSVSREKKESFPLTVTSAQKNPTAFYLCASRRGQDSNQPQHFGDGTRLSIL.